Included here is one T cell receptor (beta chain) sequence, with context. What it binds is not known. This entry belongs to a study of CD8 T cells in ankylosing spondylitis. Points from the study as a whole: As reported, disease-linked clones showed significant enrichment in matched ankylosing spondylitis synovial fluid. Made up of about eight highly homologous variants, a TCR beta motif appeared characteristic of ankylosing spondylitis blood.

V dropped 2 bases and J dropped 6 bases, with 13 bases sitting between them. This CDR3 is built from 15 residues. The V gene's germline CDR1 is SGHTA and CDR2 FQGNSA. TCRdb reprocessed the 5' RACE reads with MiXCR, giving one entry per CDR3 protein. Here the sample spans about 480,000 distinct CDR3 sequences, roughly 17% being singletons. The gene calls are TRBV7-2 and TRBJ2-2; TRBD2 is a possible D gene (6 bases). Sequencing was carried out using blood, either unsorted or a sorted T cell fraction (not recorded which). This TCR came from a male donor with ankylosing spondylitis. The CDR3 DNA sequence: TGTGCCAGCAGCTTACGGCGGGAAGGCGCCGGGGAGCTGTTTTTT. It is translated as CASSLRREGAGELFF.